Listed below are T cell receptor beta chains from one sample, sequenced in a study of T cells in Graves' hyperthyroidism and ophthalmopathy. TCRdb passed the multiplex PCR reads through MiXCR, listing each CDR3 protein once. Among hundreds of thousands of distinct CDR3 sequences, around 16% were seen once, and the ten largest hold 11% to 15%. The sample was blood. All receptors derive from a woman aged 18 to 35 with Graves' hyperthyroidism. Each CDR3 is given with its conserved first and last residue. Each record gives: V gene, J gene, clone size, D gene, CDR3 length, CDR3 DNA, CDR3 protein. The D gene is left open where the match is weak. The listing skips clone size in some rows; elsewhere it reads once, few, many or a size class.

v_call: TRBV13; j_call: TRBJ1-6; clone_size: many; d_call: TRBD1; cdr3_length: 16; cdr3_nt: TGTGCCAGCAGCTTGGGACCACAGGGGGCAGGATCACCCCTCCACTTT; cdr3_aa: CASSLGPQGAGSPLHF
v_call: TRBV5-1; j_call: TRBJ1-1; clone_size: -; d_call: TRBD1; cdr3_length: 15; cdr3_nt: TGCGCCAGCAGACCGGGACAGGGGATGAACACTGAAGCTTTCTTT; cdr3_aa: CASRPGQGMNTEAFF
v_call: TRBV4-1; j_call: TRBJ2-7; clone_size: -; d_call: -; cdr3_length: 16; cdr3_nt: TGCGCCAGCAGCCAAGATCCAGGGGACCGATACTACGAGCAGTACTTC; cdr3_aa: CASSQDPGDRYYEQYF
v_call: TRBV20-1; j_call: TRBJ1-6; clone_size: few; d_call: -; cdr3_length: 15; cdr3_nt: TGCAGTGCTAGCCAAGGGGGAGATAGTAATTCACCCCTCCACTTT; cdr3_aa: CSASQGGDSNSPLHF
v_call: TRBV20-1; j_call: TRBJ1-6; clone_size: -; d_call: -; cdr3_length: 16; cdr3_nt: TGCAGTGCTAGCCCCCGCTACAGGGAGAGAGATTCACCCCTCCACTTT; cdr3_aa: CSASPRYRERDSPLHF
v_call: TRBV9; j_call: TRBJ2-7; clone_size: few; d_call: -; cdr3_length: 13; cdr3_nt: TGTGCCAGCAGCGTTCGAGTGGCGGGGGAGCAGTACTTC; cdr3_aa: CASSVRVAGEQYF
v_call: TRBV7-2; j_call: TRBJ2-3; clone_size: few; d_call: TRBD2; cdr3_length: 18; cdr3_nt: TGTGCCAGCAGCCCACCTCGGGGCAGCGGGGGGCCCACAGATACGCAGTATTTT; cdr3_aa: CASSPPRGSGGPTDTQYF
v_call: TRBV11-2; j_call: TRBJ1-2; clone_size: many; d_call: -; cdr3_length: 14; cdr3_nt: TGTGCCAGCAGCTTAGCCCCAGGGGATTATGGCTACACCTTC; cdr3_aa: CASSLAPGDYGYTF
v_call: TRBV11-2; j_call: TRBJ1-2; clone_size: many; d_call: TRBD1; cdr3_length: 18; cdr3_nt: TGTGCCAGCAGCTTATTGCCCGGGACAGGGCCATCTCGAGGAGGCTACACCTTC; cdr3_aa: CASSLLPGTGPSRGGYTF
v_call: TRBV19; j_call: TRBJ2-1; clone_size: -; d_call: -; cdr3_length: 14; cdr3_nt: TGTGCCAGTAGTAAAAGGACAGAATACAATGAGCAGTTCTTC; cdr3_aa: CASSKRTEYNEQFF
v_call: TRBV7-2; j_call: TRBJ2-7; clone_size: many; d_call: TRBD1; cdr3_length: 14; cdr3_nt: TGTGCCAGCAGCGAGGGACAGGCCAGCTTAGGGCAGTACTTC; cdr3_aa: CASSEGQASLGQYF
v_call: TRBV11-2; j_call: TRBJ1-4; clone_size: -; d_call: -; cdr3_length: 16; cdr3_nt: TGTGCCAGCAGCTTAGTGATGGGACTCTCTAATGAAAAACTGTTTTTT; cdr3_aa: CASSLVMGLSNEKLFF
v_call: TRBV20-1; j_call: TRBJ2-7; clone_size: -; d_call: -; cdr3_length: 12; cdr3_nt: TGCAGTGTGGCGGGAAGCTCCTACGAGCAGTACTTC; cdr3_aa: CSVAGSSYEQYF